A selection of T cell receptor beta chains follows, all from one sample in a study of OX40 agonist ivuxolimab in advanced cancers. Method: immunoSEQ multiplex PCR; TCRdb's copy keeps in-frame clones and lacks some. This sample has around 63,000 clones, with approximately 92% found just once. Source: CD4+ or CD8+ T cells sorted from blood, taken in a trial of the OX40 agonist ivuxolimab. The receptors were gathered from an adult with an advanced solid tumor such as melanoma, head and neck, liver or kidney cancer. Each CDR3 is given with its conserved first and last residue. The D gene is left open where the match is weak. A row's size may be missing; if present it is once, few, many or a size class.

d_call j_call v_call clone_size cdr3_aa cdr3_nt
- TRBJ1-5 TRBV19 - CASSMFSPNQPQHF TGTGCCAGTAGTATGTTTTCCCCTAATCAGCCCCAGCATTTT
- TRBJ1-2 TRBV15 - CATSIDGIYGYTF TGTGCCACCAGCATTGACGGGATCTATGGCTACACCTTC
TRBD2 TRBJ2-1 TRBV5-4 - CASSFEQRGNNEQFF TGTGCCAGCAGCTTTGAACAGCGGGGGAACAATGAGCAGTTCTTC
- TRBJ1-1 TRBV5-1 - CASSLTGNTEAFF TGCGCCAGCAGCTTGACAGGGAACACTGAAGCTTTCTTT
- TRBJ2-3 TRBV9 - CASSVSPVRGSGTDTQYF TGTGCCAGCAGCGTATCGCCTGTTAGAGGGAGTGGCACAGATACGCAGTATTTT
- TRBJ1-1 TRBV4-2 - CASSQVTQRALNTEAFF TGTGCCAGCAGCCAAGTGACCCAGAGAGCTTTGAACACTGAAGCTTTCTTT
- TRBJ1-5 TRBV20-1 - CSAKGGQPQHF TGCAGTGCCAAAGGAGGTCAGCCCCAGCATTTT
- TRBJ2-3 TRBV1 - CTSSPSDSTDTQYF TGCACCAGCAGCCCTAGCGATAGCACAGATACGCAGTATTTT
- TRBJ2-5 TRBV5-1 - CASSLGQQETQYF TGCGCCAGCAGCTTGGGGCAGCAAGAGACCCAGTACTTC
TRBD1 TRBJ2-3 TRBV11-3 - CASSYGTDVTDTQYF TGTGCCAGCAGCTACGGGACAGACGTCACAGATACGCAGTATTTT
- TRBJ2-7 TRBV6-1 - CASIGVSGYEQYF TGTGCCAGCATTGGGGTTTCGGGATACGAGCAGTACTTC
- TRBJ2-3 TRBV6-6 - CASSYGRTAPRDTQYF TGTGCCAGCAGTTACGGCCGGACCGCCCCACGGGATACGCAGTATTTT
- TRBJ2-3 TRBV18 few CASSPPSKGTDTQYF TGTGCCAGCTCACCCCCCTCGAAGGGCACAGATACGCAGTATTTT
- TRBJ1-2 TRBV28 - CASSFQGRYGYTF TGTGCCAGCAGTTTCCAGGGAAGGTATGGCTACACCTTC
- TRBJ1-2 TRBV6-5 - CASSFTGTTYGYTF TGTGCCAGCAGTTTTACCGGGACTACGTATGGCTACACCTTC
- TRBJ2-3 TRBV5-1 once CASSFSGSTDTQYF TGCGCCAGCAGCTTTAGCGGTAGCACAGATACGCAGTATTTT
- TRBJ1-1 TRBV19 - CASSTTGRTEAFF TGTGCCAGTAGTACGACCGGACGAACTGAAGCTTTCTTT
TRBD1 TRBJ1-2 TRBV2 - CAGYRGQDYGYTF TGTGCCGGATACAGGGGGCAAGACTATGGCTACACCTTC
TRBD2 TRBJ2-5 TRBV5-4 - CASSTLAGGVGETQYF TGTGCCAGCAGCACCCTAGCGGGGGGAGTTGGAGAGACCCAGTACTTC
TRBD1 TRBJ1-4 TRBV10-3 - CAISQITGGARFF TGTGCCATCAGCCAAATAACAGGGGGCGCGAGGTTTTTT